Listed below are T cell receptor beta chains from one sample, sequenced in a study of human T cells and chemical hapten exposure. TCRdb ran MiXCR on the RACE reads and lists one entry per CDR3 protein. The data contain roughly 90,000 distinct CDR3 sequences, approximately 10% of them seen just once; the ten biggest clones take up approximately 1.1%. The sequences come from whole blood, collected in connection with sensitization to the hapten diphenylcyclopropenone (DPC). The receptors originated from a woman aged 25 to 39 with alopecia areata. Some clones in this sample may be carry-over from other donors' samples. CDR3s include the opening cysteine and the closing phenylalanine or tryptophan. The order of the fields is D gene, V gene, clone size, J gene, CDR3 protein, CDR3 DNA. The D gene is left open where the match is weak. The listing skips clone size in some rows; elsewhere it reads once, few, many or a size class.

d_call: -
v_call: TRBV5-1
clone_size: -
j_call: TRBJ2-5
cdr3_aa: CASSAAGGQQETQYF
cdr3_nt: TGCGCCAGCAGCGCGGCCGGCGGGCAGCAAGAGACCCAGTACTTC

d_call: -
v_call: TRBV6-7
clone_size: few
j_call: TRBJ1-5
cdr3_aa: CASRPNVQPQHF
cdr3_nt: TGTGCCAGCAGACCAAACGTCCAGCCCCAGCATTTT

d_call: -
v_call: TRBV24-1
clone_size: few
j_call: TRBJ2-2
cdr3_aa: CATSDSFGPSGELFF
cdr3_nt: TGTGCCACCAGTGATTCGTTCGGACCATCCGGGGAGCTGTTTTTT

d_call: TRBD2
v_call: TRBV6-2/TRBV6-3
clone_size: many
j_call: TRBJ2-5
cdr3_aa: CASSLIAGRVETQYF
cdr3_nt: TGTGCCAGCAGTCTCATTGCAGGGAGGGTAGAGACCCAGTACTTC

d_call: -
v_call: TRBV4-1
clone_size: many
j_call: TRBJ2-2
cdr3_aa: CASSQDGASLVGELFF
cdr3_nt: TGCGCCAGCAGCCAAGATGGGGCGAGTCTGGTCGGGGAGCTGTTTTTT

d_call: TRBD1
v_call: TRBV6-1
clone_size: few
j_call: TRBJ1-3
cdr3_aa: CASSPGQAGNTIYF
cdr3_nt: TGTGCCAGCAGCCCGGGACAGGCTGGAAACACCATATATTTT

d_call: -
v_call: TRBV21-1
clone_size: many
j_call: TRBJ2-5
cdr3_aa: CASSKGAAQETQYF
cdr3_nt: TGTGCCAGCAGCAAAGGGGCAGCACAAGAGACCCAGTACTTC

d_call: -
v_call: TRBV28
clone_size: -
j_call: TRBJ1-1
cdr3_aa: CATKSAEAFF
cdr3_nt: TGTGCCACCAAATCAGCTGAAGCTTTCTTT

d_call: -
v_call: TRBV7-9
clone_size: -
j_call: TRBJ1-4
cdr3_aa: CASSNQQIPNEKLFF
cdr3_nt: TGTGCCAGCAGCAACCAACAGATTCCTAATGAAAAACTGTTTTTT

d_call: TRBD2
v_call: TRBV20-1
clone_size: many
j_call: TRBJ2-7
cdr3_aa: CSATTSGTSYEQYF
cdr3_nt: TGCAGTGCGACCACGAGCGGGACTTCGTACGAGCAGTACTTC

d_call: -
v_call: TRBV7-2
clone_size: many
j_call: TRBJ2-4
cdr3_aa: CASSPRSAKNIQYF
cdr3_nt: TGTGCCAGCAGCCCCCGAAGTGCCAAAAACATTCAGTACTTC

d_call: TRBD2
v_call: TRBV6-2/TRBV6-3
clone_size: many
j_call: TRBJ2-5
cdr3_aa: CATHLAGGIETQYF
cdr3_nt: TGTGCCACCCATCTAGCGGGAGGGATTGAGACCCAGTACTTC

d_call: TRBD1
v_call: TRBV4-1
clone_size: few
j_call: TRBJ1-4
cdr3_aa: CASSQSGTDAKLFF
cdr3_nt: TGCGCCAGCAGCCAGTCCGGGACAGACGCAAAACTGTTTTTT

d_call: -
v_call: TRBV7-8
clone_size: -
j_call: TRBJ2-7
cdr3_aa: CASSLGSAAISYEQYF
cdr3_nt: TGTGCCAGCAGCTTAGGGTCGGCAGCGATATCCTACGAGCAGTACTTC

d_call: TRBD1
v_call: TRBV5-1
clone_size: -
j_call: TRBJ1-3
cdr3_aa: CASTTGTGMAWGNTIYF
cdr3_nt: TGCGCCAGCACCACCGGGACAGGGATGGCTTGGGGAAACACCATATATTTT

d_call: TRBD2
v_call: TRBV20-1
clone_size: many
j_call: TRBJ2-7
cdr3_aa: CSARMGLAGSYEQYF
cdr3_nt: TGCAGTGCTAGGATGGGACTAGCGGGATCCTACGAGCAGTACTTC

d_call: -
v_call: TRBV7-2
clone_size: -
j_call: TRBJ2-3
cdr3_aa: CASSPRRSDTQYF
cdr3_nt: TGTGCCAGCAGCCCCCGACGGTCAGATACGCAGTATTTT

d_call: -
v_call: TRBV2
clone_size: -
j_call: TRBJ1-2
cdr3_aa: CASSAAGPYGYTF
cdr3_nt: TGTGCCAGCAGTGCGGCAGGACCATATGGCTACACCTTC

d_call: -
v_call: TRBV2
clone_size: few
j_call: TRBJ1-4
cdr3_aa: CASSTIATNEKLFF
cdr3_nt: TGTGCCAGCAGTACCATTGCAACTAATGAAAAACTGTTTTTT

d_call: TRBD2
v_call: TRBV7-7
clone_size: -
j_call: TRBJ2-7
cdr3_aa: CASRYFREGHYEQYF
cdr3_nt: TGTGCTAGCAGATATTTCCGGGAGGGCCACTACGAGCAGTACTTC

d_call: -
v_call: TRBV11-3
clone_size: few
j_call: TRBJ2-5
cdr3_aa: CASSQRAGQETQYF
cdr3_nt: TGTGCCAGCAGCCAAAGGGCAGGACAAGAGACCCAGTACTTC

d_call: -
v_call: TRBV6-4
clone_size: many
j_call: TRBJ2-1
cdr3_aa: CASSAAEDEQFF
cdr3_nt: TGTGCCAGCAGTGCTGCGGAGGATGAGCAGTTCTTC

d_call: TRBD1
v_call: TRBV20-1
clone_size: many
j_call: TRBJ1-2
cdr3_aa: CSATGQGAVNPYGYTF
cdr3_nt: TGCAGTGCTACGGGACAGGGGGCAGTCAACCCATATGGCTACACCTTC

d_call: TRBD1
v_call: TRBV29-1
clone_size: few
j_call: TRBJ1-2
cdr3_aa: CSVEAGSGQGAGYTF
cdr3_nt: TGCAGCGTTGAAGCGGGATCGGGACAGGGGGCTGGCTACACCTTC

d_call: -
v_call: TRBV6-2/TRBV6-3
clone_size: few
j_call: TRBJ1-2
cdr3_aa: CASTETRRYGYTF
cdr3_nt: TGTGCCAGCACCGAGACCAGGCGCTATGGCTACACCTTC

d_call: TRBD1
v_call: TRBV18
clone_size: few
j_call: TRBJ2-1
cdr3_aa: CASSGGTGMYNEQFF
cdr3_nt: TGTGCCAGCTCAGGAGGGACAGGGATGTACAATGAGCAGTTCTTC

d_call: -
v_call: TRBV20-1
clone_size: few
j_call: TRBJ2-1
cdr3_aa: CSARLQGGGTYNEQFF
cdr3_nt: TGCAGTGCTAGACTTCAGGGTGGGGGGACCTACAATGAGCAGTTCTTC

d_call: TRBD1
v_call: TRBV10-3
clone_size: many
j_call: TRBJ1-5
cdr3_aa: CASQRTGNNQPQHF
cdr3_nt: TGTGCCTCCCAGAGGACAGGAAACAATCAGCCCCAGCATTTT

d_call: TRBD1
v_call: TRBV12-5
clone_size: -
j_call: TRBJ2-1
cdr3_aa: CASGSWTGASYNEQFF
cdr3_nt: TGTGCTAGTGGTTCCTGGACAGGTGCCTCCTACAATGAGCAGTTCTTC

d_call: -
v_call: TRBV5-1
clone_size: few
j_call: TRBJ1-4
cdr3_aa: CASSSGGGNEKLFF
cdr3_nt: TGCGCCAGCAGCTCGGGCGGTGGTAATGAAAAACTGTTTTTT

d_call: TRBD1
v_call: TRBV14
clone_size: -
j_call: TRBJ2-3
cdr3_aa: CASSQNPRQGGSTDTQYF
cdr3_nt: TGTGCCAGCAGCCAGAACCCCAGACAGGGGGGGAGCACAGATACGCAGTATTTT

d_call: -
v_call: TRBV10-3
clone_size: -
j_call: TRBJ2-7
cdr3_aa: CAIGRERRSSYEQYF
cdr3_nt: TGTGCCATTGGAAGGGAGCGGAGAAGCTCCTACGAGCAGTACTTC

d_call: -
v_call: TRBV29-1
clone_size: many
j_call: TRBJ2-2
cdr3_aa: CSAGENTGELFF
cdr3_nt: TGCAGCGCAGGGGAAAACACCGGGGAGCTGTTTTTT

d_call: -
v_call: TRBV20-1
clone_size: many
j_call: TRBJ2-5
cdr3_aa: CSGGVAQETQYF
cdr3_nt: TGCAGTGGGGGGGTGGCTCAAGAGACCCAGTACTTC

d_call: -
v_call: TRBV28
clone_size: many
j_call: TRBJ2-1
cdr3_aa: CASSLYSYNEQFF
cdr3_nt: TGTGCCAGCAGTTTATACTCTTACAATGAGCAGTTCTTC

d_call: TRBD2
v_call: TRBV5-5
clone_size: -
j_call: TRBJ2-1
cdr3_aa: CASSLDSGSYNEQFF
cdr3_nt: TGTGCCAGCAGCTTGGACAGCGGGAGCTACAATGAGCAGTTCTTC

d_call: -
v_call: TRBV20-1
clone_size: many
j_call: TRBJ2-5
cdr3_aa: CSAYPGGLQETQYF
cdr3_nt: TGCAGTGCTTACCCCGGAGGGCTCCAAGAGACCCAGTACTTC

d_call: TRBD1
v_call: TRBV7-2
clone_size: -
j_call: TRBJ2-5
cdr3_aa: CASSLASYRGGETQYF
cdr3_nt: TGTGCCAGCAGCTTGGCCTCTTACAGGGGTGGAGAGACCCAGTACTTC

d_call: TRBD1
v_call: TRBV4-2
clone_size: few
j_call: TRBJ1-1
cdr3_aa: CASSQGVRGEKNTEAFF
cdr3_nt: TGTGCCAGCAGCCAAGGGGTCAGGGGGGAGAAAAACACTGAAGCTTTCTTT

d_call: -
v_call: TRBV3-1
clone_size: -
j_call: TRBJ1-5
cdr3_aa: CTSSQGRGGGQPQHF
cdr3_nt: TGTACCAGCAGCCAAGGTAGGGGGGGCGGTCAGCCCCAGCATTTT

d_call: TRBD1
v_call: TRBV20-1
clone_size: few
j_call: TRBJ1-6
cdr3_aa: CSASEGAVNSPLHF
cdr3_nt: TGCAGTGCTAGTGAGGGGGCCGTGAATTCACCCCTCCACTTT

d_call: -
v_call: TRBV20-1
clone_size: -
j_call: TRBJ2-3
cdr3_aa: CSAPRAGRSDTQYF
cdr3_nt: TGCAGTGCTCCCCGTGCAGGGAGGTCAGATACGCAGTATTTT

d_call: TRBD1
v_call: TRBV30
clone_size: many
j_call: TRBJ1-5
cdr3_aa: CAWSVGRGTDQPQHF
cdr3_nt: TGTGCCTGGAGTGTGGGCAGGGGGACCGATCAGCCCCAGCATTTT

d_call: -
v_call: TRBV4-2
clone_size: -
j_call: TRBJ2-7
cdr3_aa: CASSQDLVLANYEQYF
cdr3_nt: TGTGCCAGCAGCCAAGATTTGGTACTGGCGAACTACGAGCAGTACTTC

d_call: TRBD1
v_call: TRBV3-1
clone_size: few
j_call: TRBJ1-4
cdr3_aa: CASSQTGQGPNEKLFF
cdr3_nt: TGTGCCAGCAGCCAGACCGGACAGGGCCCTAATGAAAAACTGTTTTTT